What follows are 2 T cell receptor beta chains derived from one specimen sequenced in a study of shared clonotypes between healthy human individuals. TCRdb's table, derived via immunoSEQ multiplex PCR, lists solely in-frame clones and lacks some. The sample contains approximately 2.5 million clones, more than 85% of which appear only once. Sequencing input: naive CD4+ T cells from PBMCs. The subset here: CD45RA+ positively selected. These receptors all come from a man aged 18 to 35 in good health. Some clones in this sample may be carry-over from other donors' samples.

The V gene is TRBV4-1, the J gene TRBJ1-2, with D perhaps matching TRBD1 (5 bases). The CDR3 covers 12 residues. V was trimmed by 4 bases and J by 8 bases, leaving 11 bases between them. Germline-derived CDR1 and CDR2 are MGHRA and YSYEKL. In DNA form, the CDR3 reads TGCGCCAGCAGCCGAGACGGGGCCGGCTACACCTTC. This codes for CASSRDGAGYTF.

DNA for the CDR3: TGCGCCAGCGGGCTAGGTGGGACTAGCGCAGATACGCAGTATTTT. This encodes CASGLGGTSADTQYF. The chain recombines TRBV5-1 with TRBJ2-3, with TRBD2 identical over 10 bases. CDR3 length: 15 amino acids. Germline CDR1 is SGHRS and CDR2 is YFSETQ. Unmatched junction bases numbered 9, after V lost 7 bases and J lost 4 bases. Drawing the rest from reference TRBV5-1 and TRBJ2-3, the complete variable domain is KAGVTQTPRYLIKTRGQQVTLSCSPISGHRSVSWYQQTPGQGLQFLFEYFSETQRNKGNFPGRFSGRQFSNSRSEMNVSTLELGDSALYLCASGLGGTSADTQYFGPGTRLTVL.